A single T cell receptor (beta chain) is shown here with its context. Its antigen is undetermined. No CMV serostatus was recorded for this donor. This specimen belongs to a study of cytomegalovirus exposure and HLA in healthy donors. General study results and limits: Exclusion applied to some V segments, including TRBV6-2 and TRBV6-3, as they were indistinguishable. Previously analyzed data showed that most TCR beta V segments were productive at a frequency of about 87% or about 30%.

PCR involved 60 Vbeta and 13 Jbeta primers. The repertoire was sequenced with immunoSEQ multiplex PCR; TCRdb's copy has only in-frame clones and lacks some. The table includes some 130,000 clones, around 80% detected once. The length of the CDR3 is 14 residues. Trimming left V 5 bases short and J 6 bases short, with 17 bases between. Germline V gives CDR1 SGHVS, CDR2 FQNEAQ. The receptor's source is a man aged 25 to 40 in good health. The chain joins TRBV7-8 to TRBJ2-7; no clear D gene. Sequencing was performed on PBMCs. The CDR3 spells CASSTDLLAPEQYF. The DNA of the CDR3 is TGTGCCAGCAGCACTGACCTTTTAGCACCCGAGCAGTACTTC.